This TCR beta chain was identified during a study of blood T cell repertoires in COVID-19. Study-wide background: Whether acute or convalescent, the COVID-19 samples came from the United States, Italy and Spain. PBMCs, B-cell-depleted T cells, or T cells were the source of the cDNA or gDNA that made up the material.

The CDR3 has 15 amino acids. V shed 2 bases and J 6 bases; nucleotides not matched to a gene: 6. Germline V lookup: CDR1 SGHRS, CDR2 YFSETQ. Here immunoSEQ multiplex PCR was the method, and the copy in TCRdb shows in-frame clones only, minus some. The data hold about 140,000 clones, with 80% to 90% observed a single time. V and J are TRBV5-1 and TRBJ2-7; 12 positions match TRBD2. The sample comprised peripheral blood. The receptor was isolated from a woman aged 80 or older with acute or convalescent COVID-19. CDR3: CASSLSSGGAREQYF. The CDR3 DNA sequence: TGCGCCAGCAGCTTATCTAGCGGGGGGGCTCGCGAGCAGTACTTC.